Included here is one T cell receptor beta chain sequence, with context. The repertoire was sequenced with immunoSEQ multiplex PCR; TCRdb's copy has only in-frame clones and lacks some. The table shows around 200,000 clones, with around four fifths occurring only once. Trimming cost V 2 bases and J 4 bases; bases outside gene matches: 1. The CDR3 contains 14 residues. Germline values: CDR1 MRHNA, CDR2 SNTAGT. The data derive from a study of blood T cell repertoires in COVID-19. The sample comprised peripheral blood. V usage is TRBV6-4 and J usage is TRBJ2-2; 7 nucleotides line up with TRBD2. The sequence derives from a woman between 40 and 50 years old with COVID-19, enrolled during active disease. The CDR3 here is CASSDGGGTGELFF. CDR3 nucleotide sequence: TGTGCCAGCAGTGACGGGGGGGGCACCGGGGAGCTGTTTTTT.